This TCR beta chain emerged from a study of graft-versus-host responses after intestinal transplantation. Study background: Transplants were multivisceral, liver-intestinal, or isolated intestinal. The whole recipient group had anti-thymocyte globulin induction followed by tacrolimus and steroids for roughly three years.

Assay used: immunoSEQ multiplex PCR; TCRdb lists only in-frame clones, some missing. The data contain 10,000 to 15,000 clones, 30% of them singletons. Germline V gene sequence: CDR1 MNHNS, CDR2 SASEGT. V was shortened by 0 bases and J by 3 bases, with 6 bases between the two germline ends. The CDR3 covers 14 residues. Responders labeled with CFSE (roughly 200,000) were plated with roughly 200,000 irradiated, violet-dye-labeled stimulators. The authors sorted proliferating CFSE-low CD3+CD4+ and CD3+CD8+ responders after the reaction. This chain joins TRBV6-1 and TRBJ1-3; D remains unclear. The starting material was alloreactive CD8+ T cells from a mixed lymphocyte reaction culture, obtained before intestinal transplant. Subset indicated: CFSE-low proliferating T cells sorted from roughly six-day pre-transplant mixed lymphocyte reaction (GvH or HvG direction). The receptor comes from a human patient who received an intestinal transplant. The CDR3 protein is CASSEAGGGNTIYF. Written as DNA, the CDR3 is TGTGCCAGCAGTGAAGCAGGCGGTGGAAACACCATATATTTT.